A selection of T cell receptor beta chains follows, all from one sample in a study of T cells in Graves' hyperthyroidism and ophthalmopathy. One entry per CDR3 protein results from TCRdb running MiXCR on the multiplex PCR reads. The sample carries 700,000 or so distinct CDR3 sequences, roughly 15% recorded once. The sample taken for sequencing was blood. The origin of the receptors is a woman between 45 and 65 years old with Graves' ophthalmopathy. CDR3s include the opening cysteine and the closing phenylalanine or tryptophan. A D gene is named only where the DNA matches it firmly. Some rows have no size entry. The others give once, few or many, or a class for an expanded clone.

cdr3_nt cdr3_aa v_call clone_size d_call j_call
TGCAGTGCTAGAGATGCGCAAGGGCCGGGAGATACGCAGTATTTT CSARDAQGPGDTQYF TRBV20-1 - - TRBJ2-3
TGTGCCAGCAGTTTTTTCCGGACTTCTCAGCCCCAGCATTTT CASSFFRTSQPQHF TRBV28 many - TRBJ1-5
TGTGCCAGCAGCGTAGGGGAACCGAGGGGAGATACGCAGTATTTT CASSVGEPRGDTQYF TRBV11-3 many - TRBJ2-3
TGTGCCAGCAGTCGGACAGGGGAGGAATCCTACGAGCAGTACTTC CASSRTGEESYEQYF TRBV6-1 few TRBD1 TRBJ2-7
TGTGCCAGCGGGTTAGAGTCCTACAGTCAGCCCCAGCATTTT CASGLESYSQPQHF TRBV5-5 many - TRBJ1-5
TGTGCCAGCAGTTCCCCGTCCAGGGACAGTCCCTACGAGCAGTACTTC CASSSPSRDSPYEQYF TRBV28 many TRBD1 TRBJ2-7
TGTGCCAGCAGCCAAGATCTCGCGGGAGCGGTCGAGCAGTACTTC CASSQDLAGAVEQYF TRBV4-2 many TRBD2 TRBJ2-7
TGTGCCAGCAGTCCACTTAGAAGGGAGGCGGATGAGCAGTTCTTC CASSPLRREADEQFF TRBV28 - - TRBJ2-1
TGTGCCAGCAGCTTAACGTTGAGTGGAAACACGAGGGACCCCTGGGGCGGGAAATATGGCTACACCTTC CASSLTLSGNTRDPWGGKYGYTF TRBV7-8 many - TRBJ1-2
TGTGCCAGCAGTTGGATCAGGGGACGGAACACTGAAGCTTTCTTT CASSWIRGRNTEAFF TRBV12-3/TRBV12-4 many - TRBJ1-1
TGTGCCAGCAGTGAAGGACGACTCGAGCGGGGAATTTGGAATGAGCAGTTCTTC CASSEGRLERGIWNEQFF TRBV2 many TRBD2 TRBJ2-1
TGTGCCAGCAGCTTAACTAGCGGATGGGTCGCTTCCTACGAGCAGTACTTC CASSLTSGWVASYEQYF TRBV7-2 many TRBD2 TRBJ2-7
TGTGCCAGCAGCTTAGAGACAGCGGGGGGCATTCAGTACTTC CASSLETAGGIQYF TRBV7-9 many TRBD2 TRBJ2-4
TGTGCCAGCAGCGTAGCTGTCCTAGCGGGAGACAATGAGCAGTTCTTC CASSVAVLAGDNEQFF TRBV9 many TRBD2 TRBJ2-1
TGCAGTGCTAGAGATGCCCAGCGTGCCGGCGAGCAGTACTTC CSARDAQRAGEQYF TRBV20-1 many - TRBJ2-7
TGTGCCAGCAGTTTTAATTCCGTGAACACTGAAGCTTTCTTT CASSFNSVNTEAFF TRBV12-3/TRBV12-4 many - TRBJ1-1
TGTGAATCGCGGGAGGGCCTTAACAATGAGCAGTTCTTC CESREGLNNEQFF TRBV7-2 many TRBD2 TRBJ2-1
TGTGCCAGCAGCTTGGGACTCCGACCTACAGATACGCAGTATTTT CASSLGLRPTDTQYF TRBV11-2 many - TRBJ2-3
TGTGCCAGCAGCGACCAGAGGGCGGGAGGTCTCAATGAGCAGTTCTTC CASSDQRAGGLNEQFF TRBV7-9 few TRBD2 TRBJ2-1
TGTGCCAGCAGTTACGGGATAGCGGGAGGGTGGGTCAATGAGCAGTTCTTC CASSYGIAGGWVNEQFF TRBV6-5 many TRBD2 TRBJ2-1
TGTGCCAGCAGTGAAGGGACTCCCCATAAAATCGACAATGAGCAGTTCTTC CASSEGTPHKIDNEQFF TRBV2 many - TRBJ2-1
TGTGCCAGCAGCGGGAGGGGGGGGCGAGTCTATGGCTACACCTTC CASSGRGGRVYGYTF TRBV7-9 - - TRBJ1-2
TGCAGCGTTGGGGGGACAGGGAAGTCCTACGAGCAGTACTTC CSVGGTGKSYEQYF TRBV29-1 few TRBD1 TRBJ2-7
TGTGCCAGCAGCCAAGACTGTCGGTCCTCCTACAATGAGCAGTTCTTC CASSQDCRSSYNEQFF TRBV14 - - TRBJ2-1
TGTGCCAGCAGCCCATATCCCCGACTAGCGGGAGGGATCTACAATGAGCAGTTCTTC CASSPYPRLAGGIYNEQFF TRBV7-3 many TRBD2 TRBJ2-1
TGTGCCAGCAGTTTATTAGCGGGAGCCGAATTTAGGTACAATGAGCAGTTCTTC CASSLLAGAEFRYNEQFF TRBV28 many TRBD2 TRBJ2-1
TGTGCCTGGAGGCACGAGACCCAGTACTTC CAWRHETQYF TRBV30 many - TRBJ2-5
TGCGCCAGCAGCTTCCAGACAGCTGGAAACACCATATATTTT CASSFQTAGNTIYF TRBV4-1 many - TRBJ1-3
TGTGCCAGCAGTTTCACCCTTAGGGGATTAGCCCATCGCAAAAACATTCAGTACTTC CASSFTLRGLAHRKNIQYF TRBV28 many - TRBJ2-4
TGCAGCGTTGGACCGGGACAGGGGGGTTACGAGCAGTACTTC CSVGPGQGGYEQYF TRBV29-1 many TRBD1 TRBJ2-7
TGTGCCGTCAGCCTAGGACAGGCGAACACTGAAGCTTTCTTT CAVSLGQANTEAFF TRBV10-3 - TRBD1 TRBJ1-1
TGTGCCAGCATCAAACAGAACACTGAAGCTTTCTTT CASIKQNTEAFF TRBV2 many - TRBJ1-1
TGCAGCGCCCTCCAGGGGGGCCAAGAGACCCAGTACTTC CSALQGGQETQYF TRBV29-1 - - TRBJ2-5
TGCGCCAGCAGCCAAGATAGCAGGCAGAACACTGAAGCTTTCTTT CASSQDSRQNTEAFF TRBV4-1 - - TRBJ1-1
TGTGCCAGCAGGCAGAGAGACAGCACAGATACGCAGTATTTT CASRQRDSTDTQYF TRBV5-8 - - TRBJ2-3
TGCGCCAGCAGCCAAGAACTCAAGGCAGGGGCTGAAAAACTGTTTTTT CASSQELKAGAEKLFF TRBV4-3 - - TRBJ1-4
TGTGCCAGCTCACCGGGGACAGGGCCGGAAAAACTGTTTTTT CASSPGTGPEKLFF TRBV18 many TRBD1 TRBJ1-4
TGCAGTGCTAGATTATGGCTAGTTACTCCCAATGAGCAGTTCTTC CSARLWLVTPNEQFF TRBV20-1 many - TRBJ2-1
TGTGCCAGCAGCCACAGGACAGGAGATACGCAGTATTTT CASSHRTGDTQYF TRBV11-3 many TRBD1 TRBJ2-3
TGTGCCAGCAGTTCCCCCGGAGGGCGGAATTCCTACGAGCAGTACTTC CASSSPGGRNSYEQYF TRBV6-2/TRBV6-3 - - TRBJ2-7
TGTGCCAGCAGTTTATGGGGGCCTAACTATGGCTACACCTTC CASSLWGPNYGYTF TRBV28 many - TRBJ1-2
TGCGCCAGCAGCTTATCGAGCTCTCCGGGAGGGCTAATCAATGAGCAGTTCTTC CASSLSSSPGGLINEQFF TRBV5-1 few TRBD2 TRBJ2-1
TGCGCCAGCAGCGAGGGACAGGGATTTAACACCGGGGAGCTGTTTTTT CASSEGQGFNTGELFF TRBV5-1 many TRBD1 TRBJ2-2
TGTGCCAGCAGCGCCCGGGACTCAACTTACGAGCAGTACTTC CASSARDSTYEQYF TRBV9 - - TRBJ2-7
TGTGCCAGTAGTATGACAGGGGATTACTACGAGCAGTACTTC CASSMTGDYYEQYF TRBV19 - TRBD1 TRBJ2-7
TGTGCCAGCAGTTACCGGGCGGAGCAGTTCTTC CASSYRAEQFF TRBV6-6 - - TRBJ2-1
TGTGCCAGCAGCCAAAGATCAGGGGCCTCTGGGGCCAACGTCCTGACTTTC CASSQRSGASGANVLTF TRBV6-1 - - TRBJ2-6
TGCGCCAGCAGCATACAGGGGACCGGCTCTGGAAACACCATATATTTT CASSIQGTGSGNTIYF TRBV5-1 few TRBD1 TRBJ1-3
TGTGCCAACCGACCCGGGAGTAACACCGGGGAGCTGTTTTTT CANRPGSNTGELFF TRBV7-3 few - TRBJ2-2
TGTGCCACCAGAGATGGACAGGGACAGACTGAAGCTTTCTTT CATRDGQGQTEAFF TRBV15 few TRBD1 TRBJ1-1
TGTGCCAGCAGCCCTCCCGTAGGAACGGATGAAAAACTGTTTTTT CASSPPVGTDEKLFF TRBV28 many - TRBJ1-4
TGTGCCAGTAGTGTATCCGGACAGAGCTATGAGCAGTTCTTC CASSVSGQSYEQFF TRBV19 - - TRBJ2-1
TGTGCCAGCTCACCCTACAGGGCTGACGAGCAGTACTTC CASSPYRADEQYF TRBV18 many - TRBJ2-7
TGTGCCAGCAGTGAAGCTGAGCGGAGGCAGTACTTC CASSEAERRQYF TRBV2 - - TRBJ2-7
TGCAGTGCTAGAGAGGGAAGTCCTGCTCCTGAGCAGTTCTTC CSAREGSPAPEQFF TRBV20-1 many - TRBJ2-1
TGTGCCAGCAGCTCCGGGACAGGGGAGGCAGATACGCAGTATTTT CASSSGTGEADTQYF TRBV7-3 few TRBD1 TRBJ2-3
TGTGCCAGCAGCAAGGCCGGGACTAGAATTCCCGGGGAGCTGTTTTTT CASSKAGTRIPGELFF TRBV6-1 - TRBD2 TRBJ2-2